Presented here are 30 T cell receptor beta chains from one specimen sequenced in a study of OX40 agonist ivuxolimab in advanced cancers. Here immunoSEQ multiplex PCR was the method, and the copy in TCRdb shows in-frame clones only, minus some. The table has 7,500 to 9,000 clones, 60% to 80% seen once. The sequencing used CD4+ or CD8+ T cells sorted from blood, collected in a trial of the OX40 agonist ivuxolimab. These receptors all come from an adult with an advanced solid tumor such as melanoma, head and neck, liver or kidney cancer.

This clone has just one count. The J gene is TRBJ2-5, the V gene TRBV4-2, with D uncertain. This CDR3 has 13 amino acids. Germline CDR1 is LGHNA and CDR2 is YNFKEQ. V was trimmed by 5 bases and J by 4 bases, leaving 11 bases between them. CDR3 bases: TGTGCCAGCAGCATTGGCTTAGGAGAGACCCAGTACTTC. Its protein is CASSIGLGETQYF.

This clone was detected only once. The chain links TRBV30 to TRBJ2-1; a weak D match, TRBD1 (5 bases). This CDR3 comprises 14 residues. The germline CDR1 and CDR2 sequences are GTSNPN and SVGIG (reference sequence). Trimming stripped 0 bases from V and 7 bases from J, with 13 bases between. The CDR3 DNA is TGTGCCTGGAGTGTAGGGGTCGCAGGGAATGAGCAGTTCTTC. Its protein is CAWSVGVAGNEQFF.

Within the sample, this clone is large. The chain carries TRBV11-3 and TRBJ2-1; the match to TRBD1 covers 9 bases. V dropped 5 bases and J dropped 5; count of bases not matched to a gene: 4. This CDR3 region has 14 residues. The germline CDR1 and CDR2 sequences are SGHNT and YENEEA. The CDR3 loop is CASSPGTGNNEQFF. For the CDR3, the DNA is TGTGCCAGCAGCCCCGGGACAGGGAACAATGAGCAGTTCTTC.

V usage is TRBV27 and J usage is TRBJ1-4; the match to TRBD1 covers 7 bases. V was pared by 5 bases and J by 7 bases, with 13 bases of the junction left unmatched. The CDR3 length is 16 residues. Germline V lookup: CDR1 MNHEY, CDR2 SMNVEV (reference sequence). CDR3 DNA: TGTGCCAGCAGTATCCGACAGGGTAGTTTGGGTGAAAAACTGTTTTTT. Protein sequence: CASSIRQGSLGEKLFF.

The rearrangement joins TRBV28 to TRBJ2-7, with D hard to call. The V gene's germline CDR1 is MDHEN and CDR2 SYDVKM. V lost 8 bases to trimming and J lost 2 bases, with 10 bases between them. This CDR3 comprises 12 residues. The CDR3 sequence: CASCKPAYEQYF. CDR3 nucleotides: TGTGCCAGCTGCAAACCAGCCTACGAGCAGTACTTC.

This clone was seen more than once but under ten times. The rearrangement uses TRBV28 and TRBJ1-2, with D possibly being TRBD1 (5 bases). The CDR3 is 16 amino acids. The V end lost 3 bases, the J end lost 5 bases, and 19 bases lay between the germline ends. Per the germline V gene, CDR1 is MDHEN and CDR2 is SYDVKM. The CDR3 DNA is TGTGCCAGCAGTTTTCCCCATACAGGCGGACCTTATGGCTACACCTTC. Translation gives CASSFPHTGGPYGYTF.

This clone has a count of ten or more. This chain connects TRBV4-3 to TRBJ1-2, with D hard to call. Germline CDR1 is LGHNA and CDR2 is YSLEER. V was shortened by 0 bases and J by 5 bases, with 13 bases between the two germline ends. The CDR3 length is 15 residues. The CDR3 loop reads CASSQDPTATYGYTF. In nucleotides, the CDR3 is TGCGCCAGCAGCCAAGATCCGACGGCGACTTATGGCTACACCTTC.

The chain employs TRBV5-4 and TRBJ1-1, with D hard to call. This CDR3 is 14 amino acids long. V was pared by 6 bases and J by 0 bases, with 12 bases between. From germline, CDR1 is SGHNT and CDR2 YYREEE (reference sequence). The CDR3 protein is CASTDIVMNTEAFF. For the CDR3, the DNA is TGTGCCAGCACCGACATTGTCATGAACACTGAAGCTTTCTTT.

J is TRBJ2-7 and V is TRBV4-3; unclear D gene. V lost 0 bases and J 3 bases, leaving 9 bases between the germline ends. The CDR3 has 14 amino acids. Germline loops: CDR1 LGHNA, CDR2 YSLEER. The CDR3 DNA follows: TGCGCCAGCAGCCAAGACTTTTCCCTCTACGAGCAGTACTTC. Its protein product is CASSQDFSLYEQYF.

This clone was found once. The chain carries TRBV7-9 and TRBJ1-3; 10 bases map to TRBD1. CDR1 is SEHNR, CDR2 FQNEAQ, per germline (reference sequence). The trim removed 4 bases at V and 4 bases at J, leaving 7 bases unmatched. CDR3 length: 16 residues. The DNA for the CDR3 is TGTGCCAGCAGCTCAACGACAGGGGGCAGGGGAAACACCATATATTTT. This encodes CASSSTTGGRGNTIYF. Using reference TRBV7-9 and TRBJ1-3 for the parts outside the CDR3, the full variable domain is DTGVSQNPRHKITKRGQNVTFRCDPISEHNRLYWYRQTLGQGPEFLTYFQNEAQLEKSRLLSDRFSAERPKGSFSTLEIQRTEQGDSAMYLCASSSTTGGRGNTIYFGEGSWLTVV.

This clone was recorded at least ten times. This chain connects TRBV6-5 to TRBJ1-1; 8 bases map to TRBD1. J was trimmed by 4 bases and V by 5 bases; bases with no gene match: 9. This CDR3 comprises 15 residues. Germline V gives CDR1 MNHEY, CDR2 SVGAGI. The CDR3 reads CASSNDRTGSTEAFF. CDR3 nucleotide sequence: TGTGCCAGCAGTAACGATCGGACAGGGAGCACTGAAGCTTTCTTT.

J is TRBJ1-4 and V is TRBV9; 9 nucleotides line up with TRBD1. CDR1 is SGDLS and CDR2 is YYNGEE in the germline V gene. This CDR3 contains 14 residues. Trimming took 3 bases from V and 6 from J; bases not matched to a gene: 3. The CDR3 reads CASSEGQGDEKLFF. Here the CDR3 DNA reads TGTGCCAGCAGCGAGGGACAGGGAGATGAAAAACTGTTTTTT.

The CDR3 reads CASSDHLAGTSYEQYF. For the CDR3, the DNA is TGTGCCAGCAGTGACCACTTAGCGGGGACCTCCTACGAGCAGTACTTC. V gene TRBV6-1 combines with J gene TRBJ2-7, with 8 bases fitting TRBD2. The CDR3 loop spans 16 amino acids. V shed 3 bases and J 0 bases; nucleotides not matched to a gene: 7. The germline V gene has CDR1 MNHNS and CDR2 SASEGT.

This clone showed up just a few times. The chain employs TRBV28 and TRBJ1-5; the D is unclear. The CDR3 sequence is 13 residues long. Germline-derived CDR1 and CDR2 are MDHEN and SYDVKM. V shed 1 base and J shed 11 bases, with 12 bases lying between them. The CDR3 coding sequence is TGTGCCAGCAGTTTATCCGGGAGTAGAGCCCAGCATTTT. This encodes CASSLSGSRAQHF.

This chain uses TRBV2 with TRBJ2-2; D gene uncertain. The V gene lost 8 bases and the J gene lost 1 base, with 11 bases spanning the gap. The CDR3 contains 14 residues. The V gene's germline CDR1 is SNHLY and CDR2 FYNNEI. This CDR3 reads CASCPQENTGELFF. The CDR3 DNA is TGTGCCAGCTGCCCTCAAGAGAACACCGGGGAGCTGTTTTTT.

This chain uses TRBV19 with TRBJ2-1; D not certain. The germline V gene encodes CDR1 LNHDA and CDR2 SQIVND (reference sequence). The CDR3 has 13 residues. Trimming shortened V by 8 bases and J by 4 bases, and 12 bases separated the two germline ends. Here the CDR3 reads CASRPTRYNEQFF. CDR3 DNA sequence: TGTGCCAGTCGACCTACTCGTTACAATGAGCAGTTCTTC.

On this clone: Additional DNA sequences in this sample encode the identical CDR3. The genes are TRBV14 and TRBJ2-1, with D perhaps assigned TRBD1 or TRBD2 (5 bases each). In germline, CDR1 is SGHDN, CDR2 FVKESK. The ends were cut back, 1 base at V and 7 bases at J, with 5 bases in the middle. This CDR3 contains 12 residues. CDR3 protein: CASSQGGNEQFF. For the CDR3, the DNA is TGTGCCAGCAGCCAAGGGGGGAATGAGCAGTTCTTC. The whole variable domain, remainder taken from reference TRBV14 and TRBJ2-1, is EAGVTQFPSHSVIEKGQTVTLRCDPISGHDNLYWYRRVMGKEIKFLLHFVKESKQDESGMPNNRFLAERTGGTYSTLKVQPAELEDSGVYFCASSQGGNEQFFGPGTRLTVL.

The chain links TRBV7-3 to TRBJ2-3; 9 bases are a match to TRBD2. V gave up 5 bases and J gave up 4 bases; unmatched junction bases: 4. CDR1 and CDR2 (germline): SGHTA, FQGTGA. CDR3 length equals 14 residues. The CDR3 sequence is CASSPGLAPDTQYF. As DNA, the CDR3 is TGTGCCAGCAGCCCGGGACTAGCCCCAGATACGCAGTATTTT.

By share, this clone counts as medium-sized. This rearrangement joins TRBV15 to TRBJ2-1, with 9 bases aligning to TRBD2. Unmatched junction bases numbered 9, after V lost 0 bases and J lost 6 bases. The germline CDR1 and CDR2 sequences are LNHNV and YYDKDF (reference sequence). CDR3 length: 17 amino acids. CDR3 region: CATSRDRMAGGINEQFF. CDR3 DNA sequence: TGTGCCACCAGCAGAGATCGGATGGCGGGAGGGATCAATGAGCAGTTCTTC.

This chain uses TRBV6-5 with TRBJ1-1; D is uncertain. Germline CDR1 is MNHEY and CDR2 is SVGAGI. There are 11 residues in the CDR3. The V end was cut by 3 bases, the J end by 8 bases, with 7 bases between. CDR3 sequence reads: CASSYLKEAFF. The CDR3 DNA follows: TGTGCCAGCAGTTATTTAAAGGAAGCTTTCTTT.

This rearrangement joins TRBV7-2 to TRBJ2-1, with a tentative D call TRBD2 (5 bases). The CDR3 totals 13 residues. Trimming cost V 3 bases and J 7 bases, with 10 bases left between them. Germline V gene lookup returns CDR1 SGHTA and CDR2 FQGNSA. As DNA, the CDR3 is TGTGCCAGCAGCTTCTGGGCGGGTAATGAGCAGTTCTTC. Its translation: CASSFWAGNEQFF.

The chain couples TRBV10-3 to TRBJ2-3; perhaps TRBD2 as D (5 bases). The V gene lost 4 bases and the J gene lost 2 bases, with 10 bases spanning the gap. The germline CDR1 and CDR2 sequences are ENHRY and SYGVKD. This CDR3 has 14 residues. In DNA, the CDR3 is TGTGCCATCAGTGGCGGAGGAAACACAGATACGCAGTATTTT. Translating it yields CAISGGGNTDTQYF.

As regards this clone: A much larger clone sits a single nucleotide away, making a read error possible. Other DNA sequences of this sample code for an identical CDR3. The gene calls are TRBV7-9 and TRBJ2-1; D might be TRBD2 (7 bases). Trimming took off 7 bases at V and 9 bases at J, with 16 bases between the two ends. CDR1 and CDR2 from the germline V gene are SEHNR and FQNEAQ (reference sequence). The CDR3 covers 13 residues. The CDR3 loop is CASTLGGGGEQFF. Written as DNA, the CDR3 is TGTGCCAGCACCCTAGGGGGGGGAGGTGAGCAGTTCTTC.

Of note for this clone: Germline and junction disagree at one end, which may indicate a read error. The V gene is TRBV7-9, the J gene TRBJ1-1; D might be TRBD1 (5 bases). The CDR3 has 16 amino acids. Germline assignment: CDR1 SEHNR and CDR2 FQNEAQ (reference sequence). CDR3 coding DNA: TGCGCCAGCAGCCAAGGGGTTTCTAGGGGTGACACTGAAGCTTTCTTT. As protein: CASSQGVSRGDTEAFF.

V is TRBV5-4 and J is TRBJ2-1; tentative D call: TRBD2 (5 bases). Germline V gene data show CDR1 as SGHNT and CDR2 as YYREEE (reference sequence). The CDR3 is 13 amino acids. The V gene lost 4 bases and the J gene lost 9 bases, with 14 bases spanning the gap. As DNA, the CDR3 is TGTGCCAGCAGCCGACGTGAGGGCACTGAGCAGTTCTTC. It encodes CASSRREGTEQFF.

In its sample, this clone was seen a few times. This sequence joins TRBV7-9 and TRBJ2-1; 13 bases line up with TRBD2. Germline CDR1 is SEHNR and CDR2 is FQNEAQ (reference sequence). The J segment lost 6 bases and the V segment lost 8 bases, leaving 4 bases of the junction unmatched. The CDR3 totals 14 residues. The CDR3, as DNA: TGTGCCAGCGAGACTAGCGGGAGGATCAATGAGCAGTTCTTC. Translation gives CASETSGRINEQFF. The full variable domain, rest sourced from reference TRBV7-9 and TRBJ2-1, is DTGVSQNPRHKITKRGQNVTFRCDPISEHNRLYWYRQTLGQGPEFLTYFQNEAQLEKSRLLSDRFSAERPKGSFSTLEIQRTEQGDSAMYLCASETSGRINEQFFGPGTRLTVL.

V and J are TRBV7-8 and TRBJ2-5, with TRBD1 as a possible D gene (5 bases). With 4 bases removed from V and 4 bases from J, the gap between germline ends came to 10 bases. CDR1 SGHVS and CDR2 FQNEAQ come from the germline V gene. The CDR3 spans 13 residues. CDR3 residues: CASSSDRRETQYF. The CDR3 DNA follows: TGTGCCAGCAGCTCCGACAGAAGAGAGACCCAGTACTTC.

In its sample, this clone was seen a few times. V usage is TRBV13 and J usage is TRBJ1-2, with a possible D match to TRBD1 (5 bases). The germline V gene encodes CDR1 PRHDT and CDR2 FYEKMQ (reference sequence). This CDR3 contains 14 residues. Trimming left V 3 bases short and J 2 bases short, with 10 bases between. The chain's CDR3 is CASSLGQSNYGYTF. For the CDR3, the DNA is TGTGCCAGCAGCTTGGGGCAGTCCAACTATGGCTACACCTTC.

This clone was counted between two and nine times. The V gene is TRBV4-3, the J gene TRBJ1-2; tentative D call: TRBD1 (6 bases). The CDR3 loop spans 15 amino acids. With 1 base removed from V and 7 bases from J, the gap between germline ends came to 16 bases. Germline CDR1 and CDR2: LGHNA and YSLEER. CDR3 sequence reads: CASSQVVGGGGGYTF. CDR3 nucleotides: TGCGCCAGCAGCCAAGTGGTAGGGGGGGGAGGTGGCTACACCTTC.

The CDR3 spells CARKLAVQETQYF. The DNA of the CDR3 is TGTGCCAGAAAACTAGCGGTGCAAGAGACCCAGTACTTC. V gene TRBV2 combines with J gene TRBJ2-5; 8 bases are a match to TRBD2. The V segment lost 9 bases and the J segment 2 bases; nucleotides outside the gene matches: 5. The CDR3 is 13 amino acids. CDR1 SNHLY and CDR2 FYNNEI come from the germline V gene.